This TCR beta chain was recorded in a study of blood T cell repertoires in COVID-19. As for the study in general: Acute-phase and convalescent COVID-19 samples originated in the United States, Italy and Spain. PBMCs, B-cell-depleted T cells, or T cells were the source of the cDNA or gDNA that made up the material.

V was trimmed by 5 bases and J by 0 bases, leaving 4 bases between them. The germline V gene has CDR1 KGHDR and CDR2 SFDVKD. The CDR3 runs 14 residues. Measured with immunoSEQ multiplex PCR; TCRdb has only the in-frame clones, and not every one. The sample records approximately 240,000 clones, roughly 88% being singletons. The receptor was derived from a woman in her thirties or forties who had recovered from COVID-19. The material sequenced was peripheral blood. The V and J genes are TRBV24-1 and TRBJ2-6; no firm D call. CDR3 region: CATSGSSGANVLTF. In nucleotides, the CDR3 is TGTGCCACCAGTGGGAGCTCTGGGGCCAACGTCCTGACTTTC.